The rows below give T cell receptor beta chains drawn from one sample of a study of CD8 T cells in ankylosing spondylitis. TCRdb processed the 5' RACE reads anew with MiXCR; each CDR3 protein has one entry. Of about 420,000 distinct CDR3 sequences listed, about a fifth were seen once; the top ten hold approximately 16%. Sequencing was performed on blood, either unsorted or a sorted T cell fraction (not recorded which). These receptors were obtained from a male donor with ankylosing spondylitis. The CDR3 runs from the conserved cysteine through the conserved F or W. The D gene is left open where the match is weak. The listing skips clone size in some rows; elsewhere it reads once, few, many or a size class.

clone size: NA; J gene: TRBJ1-2; D gene: TRBD1; V gene: TRBV28; CDR3 DNA: TGTGCCAGCAGTATTATGGCGACAGGGCATCTTGGCTACACCTTC; CDR3 protein: CASSIMATGHLGYTF
clone size: few; J gene: TRBJ2-3; D gene: NA; V gene: TRBV29-1; CDR3 DNA: TGCAGCGCCTTGTGGGGGACCATGGGGGCGGATACGCAGTATTTT; CDR3 protein: CSALWGTMGADTQYF
clone size: NA; J gene: TRBJ2-7; D gene: NA; V gene: TRBV5-1; CDR3 DNA: TGCGCCAGCAGCAACCGGGACGGGACCTACGAGCAGTACTTC; CDR3 protein: CASSNRDGTYEQYF
clone size: few; J gene: TRBJ2-5; D gene: TRBD2; V gene: TRBV9; CDR3 DNA: TGTGCCAGCAGCGTAACGGGACTAACCGAAGAGACCCAGTACTTC; CDR3 protein: CASSVTGLTEETQYF
clone size: few; J gene: TRBJ1-5; D gene: TRBD1; V gene: TRBV19; CDR3 DNA: TGTGCCAGTACCCCCGGGACAGGGGTTCAGCCCCAGCATTTT; CDR3 protein: CASTPGTGVQPQHF
clone size: NA; J gene: TRBJ2-3; D gene: NA; V gene: TRBV7-9; CDR3 DNA: TGTGCCAGCAGCCCCCCCGGATTAGGAGATACGCAGTATTTT; CDR3 protein: CASSPPGLGDTQYF
clone size: NA; J gene: TRBJ2-2; D gene: NA; V gene: TRBV20-1; CDR3 DNA: TGCAGTGCTAGGCCGGGACTCAGGGCCGGGGAGCTGTTTTTT; CDR3 protein: CSARPGLRAGELFF
clone size: few; J gene: TRBJ1-2; D gene: NA; V gene: TRBV5-5; CDR3 DNA: TGTGCCAGCAGCTTGGTATCTAACTATGGCTACACCTTC; CDR3 protein: CASSLVSNYGYTF
clone size: few; J gene: TRBJ2-1; D gene: TRBD2; V gene: TRBV10-3; CDR3 DNA: TGTGCCATTTCCAAAGCGGGAGACGACTACAATGAGCAGTTCTTC; CDR3 protein: CAISKAGDDYNEQFF
clone size: few; J gene: TRBJ2-3; D gene: NA; V gene: TRBV7-9; CDR3 DNA: TGTGCCACTAGCCGGACAGTAAGCACAGATACGCAGTATTTT; CDR3 protein: CATSRTVSTDTQYF
clone size: few; J gene: TRBJ1-2; D gene: NA; V gene: TRBV28; CDR3 DNA: TGTGCCAGCAGCAGGGTCTGGGACTATGGCTACACCTTC; CDR3 protein: CASSRVWDYGYTF
clone size: few; J gene: TRBJ2-3; D gene: NA; V gene: TRBV28; CDR3 DNA: TGTGCCAGCAGCCCCCCTCTTTGGAGAGATACGCAGTATTTT; CDR3 protein: CASSPPLWRDTQYF
clone size: few; J gene: TRBJ2-1; D gene: NA; V gene: TRBV12-3/TRBV12-4; CDR3 DNA: TGTGCCAGCAGTTTTGGTAGGACAGCCGAGCAGTTCTTC; CDR3 protein: CASSFGRTAEQFF
clone size: few; J gene: TRBJ2-7; D gene: TRBD1; V gene: TRBV10-3; CDR3 DNA: TGTGCCACCCGGACAGGGGGCCAACCCTCTGGGTTGCAGTACTTC; CDR3 protein: CATRTGGQPSGLQYF
clone size: few; J gene: TRBJ2-1; D gene: NA; V gene: TRBV20-1; CDR3 DNA: TGCAGTGCTAGAGTACCTTCTATTGGAGACTTGAAGAGCAGGTATGAGCAGTTCTTC; CDR3 protein: CSARVPSIGDLKSRYEQFF
clone size: many; J gene: TRBJ2-5; D gene: TRBD1; V gene: TRBV12-3/TRBV12-4; CDR3 DNA: TGTGCCAGCAGCCCCCGGGACAGGAAATCGACCCAGTACTTC; CDR3 protein: CASSPRDRKSTQYF